Listed below are T cell receptor beta chains from one sample, sequenced in a study of T-cell reconstitution after alpha-beta-depleted transplantation in children. TCRdb itself ran the PCR reads through MiXCR, one entry per CDR3 protein. The sample lists a few hundred thousand distinct CDR3 sequences, 9% to 12% occurring once. The sequenced sample was PBMCs from the stem cell graft donor, obtained from the stem cell graft. The source is a human donor who donated a stem cell graft to a child with acute lymphoblastic leukemia. Both conserved end residues are part of each CDR3. The D gene is left open where the match is weak. Clone size is not always given. Where it is, it says once, few, many or a class for expanded clones.

V gene	D gene	clone size	J gene	CDR3 DNA	CDR3 protein
TRBV25-1	TRBD2	-	TRBJ2-2	TGTGCCAGCAGTGAATTCGGCGGGAGGGCTACGAACACCGGGGAGCTGTTTTTT	CASSEFGGRATNTGELFF
TRBV6-5	-	few	TRBJ2-7	TGTGCCAGCAGTTTAGACGCCGGGACTCCCTCGCACGAGCAGTACTTC	CASSLDAGTPSHEQYF
TRBV6-1	-	few	TRBJ2-6	TGTGCCAGCAGTGAGGAAGGGGGCTCTGGGGCCAACGTCCTGACTTTC	CASSEEGGSGANVLTF
TRBV3-1	TRBD1	few	TRBJ1-1	TGTGCCAGCAGCCACTCGACAGGGGTTGAAGCTTTCTTT	CASSHSTGVEAFF
TRBV10-3	TRBD2	-	TRBJ2-7	TGTGCCATCAGTCGGAAGGGGCTAGCGGACTCCTACGAGCAGTACTTC	CAISRKGLADSYEQYF
TRBV4-1	TRBD2	few	TRBJ2-4	TGCGCCAGCGCGAGCGGGAGGGGAGGAAACATTCAGTACTTC	CASASGRGGNIQYF
TRBV28	-	-	TRBJ2-1	TGTGCCAGCAGTTCACCTAGGGGTGAGCAGTTCTTC	CASSSPRGEQFF
TRBV6-1	TRBD2	few	TRBJ2-7	TGTGCCAGCAGTGTGTCGGGTAGCGGGAGCGGGGAGCAGTACTTC	CASSVSGSGSGEQYF
TRBV29-1	TRBD1	-	TRBJ2-3	TGCAGCGTTGAAGAGTGGGACAGGGGGCTGCAGTATTTT	CSVEEWDRGLQYF
TRBV12-3/TRBV12-4	-	-	TRBJ1-1	TGTGCCAGCAGTTTAGGAAATGCAGGGTCGGTGAACACTGAAGCTTTCTTT	CASSLGNAGSVNTEAFF
TRBV20-1	-	many	TRBJ1-1	TGCAGTGCTCGGAGACTTGGCACTGAAGCTTTCTTT	CSARRLGTEAFF
TRBV5-1	-	few	TRBJ2-7	TGCGCCAGCAGCCTGACTAGTTTTCCCCCCTACGAGCAGTACTTC	CASSLTSFPPYEQYF
TRBV5-1	-	-	TRBJ1-6	TGCGCCAGCAGCTTGGAGTGGGGCTCGGATTCACCCCTCCACTTT	CASSLEWGSDSPLHF
TRBV5-1	TRBD1	many	TRBJ2-1	TGCGCCAGCAGCTTGGTGGACAGGCCCAGGGATGAGCAGTTCTTC	CASSLVDRPRDEQFF
TRBV5-1	-	few	TRBJ1-6	TGCGCCAGCAGCCCAGGACAGACTAATTCACCCCTCCACTTT	CASSPGQTNSPLHF
TRBV18	-	-	TRBJ2-7	TGTGCCAGCTCACCACCCATCTGGGAGCGCTACGAGCAGTACTTC	CASSPPIWERYEQYF
TRBV11-3	-	-	TRBJ2-3	TGTGCCAGCAGCTTAGTCCCAGTTGGACGGGGCGATACGCAGTATTTT	CASSLVPVGRGDTQYF
TRBV27	-	-	TRBJ2-6	TGTGCCAGCAGTTTCGTTGGGGCCAACGTCCTGACTTTC	CASSFVGANVLTF